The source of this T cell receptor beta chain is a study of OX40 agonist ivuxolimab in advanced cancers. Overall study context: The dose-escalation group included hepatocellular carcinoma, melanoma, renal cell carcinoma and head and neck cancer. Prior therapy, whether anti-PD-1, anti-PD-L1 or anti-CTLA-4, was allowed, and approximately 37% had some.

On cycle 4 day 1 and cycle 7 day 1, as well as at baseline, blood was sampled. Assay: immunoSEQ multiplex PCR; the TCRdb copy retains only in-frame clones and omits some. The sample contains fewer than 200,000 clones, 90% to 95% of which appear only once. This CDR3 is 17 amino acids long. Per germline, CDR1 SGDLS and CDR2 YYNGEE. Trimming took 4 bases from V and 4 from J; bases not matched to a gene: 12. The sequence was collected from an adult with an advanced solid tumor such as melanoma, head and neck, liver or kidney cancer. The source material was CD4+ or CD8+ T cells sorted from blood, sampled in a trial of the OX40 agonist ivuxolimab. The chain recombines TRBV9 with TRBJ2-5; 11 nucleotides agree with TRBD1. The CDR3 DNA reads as TGTGCCAGCAGCATAAGCCAGGGACAGGGGGTAAGAGAGACCCAGTACTTC. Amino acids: CASSISQGQGVRETQYF.